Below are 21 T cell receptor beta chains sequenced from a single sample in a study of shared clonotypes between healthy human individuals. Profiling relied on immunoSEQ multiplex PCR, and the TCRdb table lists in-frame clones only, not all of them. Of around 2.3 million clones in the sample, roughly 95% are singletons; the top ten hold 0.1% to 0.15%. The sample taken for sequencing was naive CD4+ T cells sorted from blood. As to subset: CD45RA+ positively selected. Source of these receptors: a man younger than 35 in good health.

CDR3 residues: CASSETGPDTQYF. As DNA, the CDR3 is TGTGCCAGCAGTGAAACGGGGCCAGATACGCAGTATTTT. V is TRBV2 and J is TRBJ2-3; possibly TRBD1 or TRBD2 for D (5 bases each). CDR1 and CDR2 (germline): SNHLY, FYNNEI. Trimming pared 2 bases from V and 4 bases from J, leaving 7 bases between. CDR3 length: 13 amino acids.

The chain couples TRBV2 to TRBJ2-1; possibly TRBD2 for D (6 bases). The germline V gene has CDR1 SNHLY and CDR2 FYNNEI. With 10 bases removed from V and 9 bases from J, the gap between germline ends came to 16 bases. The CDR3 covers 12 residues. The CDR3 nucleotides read TGTGCCACCCATCGGGGGTCAGGTGAGCAGTTCTTC. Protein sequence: CATHRGSGEQFF.

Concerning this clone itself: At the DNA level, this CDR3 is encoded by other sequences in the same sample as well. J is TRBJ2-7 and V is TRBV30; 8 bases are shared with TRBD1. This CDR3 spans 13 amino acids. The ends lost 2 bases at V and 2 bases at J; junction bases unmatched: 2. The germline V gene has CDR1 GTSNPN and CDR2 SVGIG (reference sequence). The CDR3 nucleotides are TGTGCCTGGAGTCGGACAGGGACCTACGAGCAGTACTTC. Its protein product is CAWSRTGTYEQYF.

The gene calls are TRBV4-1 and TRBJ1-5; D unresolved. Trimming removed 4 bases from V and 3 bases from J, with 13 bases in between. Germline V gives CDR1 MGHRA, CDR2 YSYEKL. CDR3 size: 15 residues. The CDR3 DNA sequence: TGCGCCAGCAGCCTCGCAAGGGCTGTCAATCAGCCCCAGCATTTT. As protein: CASSLARAVNQPQHF.

The CDR3 sequence is CASTLESAGLGTDTQYF. The CDR3 DNA sequence: TGTGCCAGCACCCTGGAGTCAGCGGGACTGGGGACAGATACGCAGTATTTT. This chain links TRBV5-4 with TRBJ2-3, with 7 bases lining up with TRBD2. The CDR3 has 17 amino acids. V shed 6 bases and J 3 bases; nucleotides not matched to a gene: 16. From germline, CDR1 is SGHNT and CDR2 YYREEE (reference sequence).

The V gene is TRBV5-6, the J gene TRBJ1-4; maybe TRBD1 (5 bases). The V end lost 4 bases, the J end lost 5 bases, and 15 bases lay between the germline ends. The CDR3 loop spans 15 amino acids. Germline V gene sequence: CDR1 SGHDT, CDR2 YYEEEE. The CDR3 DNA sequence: TGTGCCAGCAGCATCTCGGGGACGACGAATGAAAAACTGTTTTTT. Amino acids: CASSISGTTNEKLFF.

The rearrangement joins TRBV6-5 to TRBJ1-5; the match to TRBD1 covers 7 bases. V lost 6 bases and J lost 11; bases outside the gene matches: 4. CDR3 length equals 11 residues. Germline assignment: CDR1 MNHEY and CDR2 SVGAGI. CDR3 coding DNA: TGTGCCAGCAGGATACAGGGGTCCCAGCATTTT. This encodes CASRIQGSQHF.

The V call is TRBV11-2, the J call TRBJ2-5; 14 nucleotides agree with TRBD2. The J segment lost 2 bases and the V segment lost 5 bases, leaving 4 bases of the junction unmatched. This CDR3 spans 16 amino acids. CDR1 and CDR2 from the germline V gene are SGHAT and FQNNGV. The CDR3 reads CASSQGLAGGQETQYF. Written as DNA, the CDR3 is TGTGCCAGCAGCCAAGGACTAGCGGGGGGTCAAGAGACCCAGTACTTC.

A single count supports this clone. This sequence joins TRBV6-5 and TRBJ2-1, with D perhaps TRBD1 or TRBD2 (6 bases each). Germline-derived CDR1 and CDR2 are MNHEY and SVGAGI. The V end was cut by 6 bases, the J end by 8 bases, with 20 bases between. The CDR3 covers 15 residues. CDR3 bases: TGTGCCAGCAGCCCCTCGAGGGGGGAAAGGCATGAGCAGTTCTTC. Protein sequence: CASSPSRGERHEQFF.

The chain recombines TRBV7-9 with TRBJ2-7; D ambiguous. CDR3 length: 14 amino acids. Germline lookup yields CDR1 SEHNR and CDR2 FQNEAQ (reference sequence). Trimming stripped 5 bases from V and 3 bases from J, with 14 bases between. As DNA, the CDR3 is TGTGCCAGCAGCCCCGATGTTGAAGTCTACGAGCAGTACTTC. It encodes CASSPDVEVYEQYF.

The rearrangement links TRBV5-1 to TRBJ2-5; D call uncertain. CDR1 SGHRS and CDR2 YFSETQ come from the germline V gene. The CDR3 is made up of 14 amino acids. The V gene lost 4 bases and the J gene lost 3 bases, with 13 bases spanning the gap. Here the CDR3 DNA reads TGCGCCAGCAGCACCGGGCCGGTGAAAGAGACCCAGTACTTC. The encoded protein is CASSTGPVKETQYF.

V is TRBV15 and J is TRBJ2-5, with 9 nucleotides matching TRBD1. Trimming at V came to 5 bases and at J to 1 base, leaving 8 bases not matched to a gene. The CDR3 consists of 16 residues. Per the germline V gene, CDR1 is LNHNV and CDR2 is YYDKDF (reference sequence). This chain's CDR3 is CATSAFPGQGQETQYF. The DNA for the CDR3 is TGTGCCACCAGCGCCTTTCCGGGACAGGGCCAAGAGACCCAGTACTTC.

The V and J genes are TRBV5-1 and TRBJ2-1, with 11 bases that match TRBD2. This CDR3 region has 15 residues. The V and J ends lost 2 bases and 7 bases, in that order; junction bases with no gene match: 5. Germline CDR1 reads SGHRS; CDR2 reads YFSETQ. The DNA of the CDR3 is TGCGCCAGCAGCTTCACTAGCGGGGGAGGGAATGAGCAGTTCTTC. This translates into CASSFTSGGGNEQFF.

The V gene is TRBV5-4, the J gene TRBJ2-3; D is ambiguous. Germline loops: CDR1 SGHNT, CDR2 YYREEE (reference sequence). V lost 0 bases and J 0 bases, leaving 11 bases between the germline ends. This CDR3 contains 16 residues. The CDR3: CASSLGASRSTDTQYF. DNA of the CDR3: TGTGCCAGCAGCTTGGGGGCAAGCCGTAGCACAGATACGCAGTATTTT.

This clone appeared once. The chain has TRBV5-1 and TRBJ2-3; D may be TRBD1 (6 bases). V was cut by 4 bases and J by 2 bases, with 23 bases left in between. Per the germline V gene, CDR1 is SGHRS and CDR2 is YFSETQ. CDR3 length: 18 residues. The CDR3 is CASSRGQIQGLFTDTQYF. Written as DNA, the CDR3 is TGCGCCAGCAGCCGTGGACAGATCCAAGGACTTTTCACAGATACGCAGTATTTT.

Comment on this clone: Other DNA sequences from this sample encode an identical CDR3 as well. The CDR3 DNA reads TGTGCCTGGAGTGGACAAATGAACACTGAAGCTTTCTTT. It codes for CAWSGQMNTEAFF. The chain is built from TRBV30 and TRBJ1-1; D call uncertain. The CDR3 length is 13 residues. Germline assignment: CDR1 GTSNPN and CDR2 SVGIG (reference sequence). Trimming cost V 1 base and J 0 bases, with 6 bases left between them.

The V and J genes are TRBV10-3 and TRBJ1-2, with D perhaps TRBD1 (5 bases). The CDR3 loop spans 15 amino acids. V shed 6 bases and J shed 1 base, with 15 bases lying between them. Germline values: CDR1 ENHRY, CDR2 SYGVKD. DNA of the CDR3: TGTGCCATCAGCGGTACCGGGACTAATAACTATGGCTACACCTTC. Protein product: CAISGTGTNNYGYTF.

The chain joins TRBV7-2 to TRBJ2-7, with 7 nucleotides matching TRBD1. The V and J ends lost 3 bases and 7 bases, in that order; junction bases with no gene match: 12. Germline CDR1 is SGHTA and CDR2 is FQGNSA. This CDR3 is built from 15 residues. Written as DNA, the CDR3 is TGTGCCAGCAGCTTGGCCGGGACAGTCCTACGGGAGCAGTACTTC. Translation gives CASSLAGTVLREQYF.

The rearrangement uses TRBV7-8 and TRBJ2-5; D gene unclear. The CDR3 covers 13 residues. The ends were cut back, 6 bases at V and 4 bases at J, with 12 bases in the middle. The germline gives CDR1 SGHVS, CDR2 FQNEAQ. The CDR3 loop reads CASRDVRGETQYF. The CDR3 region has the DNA TGTGCCAGCAGAGACGTTCGAGGAGAGACCCAGTACTTC. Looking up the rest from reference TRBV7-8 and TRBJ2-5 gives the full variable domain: GAGVSQSPRYKVAKRGQDVALRCDPISGHVSLFWYQQALGQGPEFLTYFQNEAQLDKSGLPSDRFFAERPEGSVSTLKIQRTQQEDSAVYLCASRDVRGETQYFGPGTRLLVL.

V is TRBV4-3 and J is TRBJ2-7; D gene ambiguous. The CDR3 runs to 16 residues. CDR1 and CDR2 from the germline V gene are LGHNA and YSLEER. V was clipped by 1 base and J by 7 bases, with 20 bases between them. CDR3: CASSQVVGPTSREQYF. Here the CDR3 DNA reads TGCGCCAGCAGCCAAGTGGTCGGGCCTACCTCGAGGGAGCAGTACTTC.

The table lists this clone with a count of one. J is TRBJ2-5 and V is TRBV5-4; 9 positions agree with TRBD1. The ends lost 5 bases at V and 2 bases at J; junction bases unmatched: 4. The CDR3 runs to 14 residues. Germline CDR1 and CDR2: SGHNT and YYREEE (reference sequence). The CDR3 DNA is TGTGCCAGCAGGGTGGACAGGGGTCAAGAGACCCAGTACTTC. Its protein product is CASRVDRGQETQYF.